The source of this TCR beta chain is a study of glioma-infiltrating T cells after dendritic cell vaccination. Notes on the study in general: TCR clonality showed no direct relationship with survival.

The germline V gene encodes CDR1 SGHRS and CDR2 YFSETQ. This CDR3 region has 16 residues. Germline trimming cut 5 bases from V and 0 bases from J; bases unmatched to any gene: 8. Input was approximately 1.8 ug genomic DNA, or all available if less. Primers: 60 V beta forward and 13 J beta reverse. Measured with immunoSEQ multiplex PCR; TCRdb has only the in-frame clones, and not every one. Among 55,000 to 75,000 clones listed, about four fifths were seen once. Documented time point: after dendritic cell vaccination, including at tumor progression/relapse. Isocitrate dehydrogenase mutation was absent in all glioblastoma patients. Details on this clone: Its antigen remains unidentified.

The gene calls are TRBV5-1 and TRBJ2-7; TRBD1 matches at 10 bases. The sequencing here drew on blood, taken after dendritic cell vaccination. The clonotype was recovered from a human donor with glioblastoma. DNA for the CDR3: TGCGCCAGCAGAGCCGGGACAGGGGATGGCTCCTACGAGCAGTACTTC. It specifies CASRAGTGDGSYEQYF.